This T cell receptor (beta chain) was retrieved from a study of blood T cell repertoires in COVID-19. Study-level background: Sources were T cells, B-cell-depleted T cells, or PBMCs; the material itself was cDNA or gDNA.

The CDR3 covers 12 residues. The germline V gene has CDR1 KGHSH and CDR2 LQKENI. The germline V and J ends were trimmed by 2 bases and 7 bases, with 6 bases remaining between them. Authors' data handling: It was from reference gene primer amplification that nucleated cell counts were estimated. The protocol was immunoSEQ multiplex PCR, while the TCRdb copy is restricted to in-frame clones and leaves out a portion. V and J calls and clone size are given by that table; D and trimming were obtained from the DNA. The data hold more than 35,000 clones, with 90% observed a single time. The clonotype was recovered from a human donor in a cohort sampled during active COVID-19. The sample consisted of peripheral blood. The chain joins TRBV18 to TRBJ1-5, with D unclear. CDR3 nucleotides: TGTGCCAGCTCACCAGGGAGCCAGCCCCAGCATTTT. Protein sequence: CASSPGSQPQHF.